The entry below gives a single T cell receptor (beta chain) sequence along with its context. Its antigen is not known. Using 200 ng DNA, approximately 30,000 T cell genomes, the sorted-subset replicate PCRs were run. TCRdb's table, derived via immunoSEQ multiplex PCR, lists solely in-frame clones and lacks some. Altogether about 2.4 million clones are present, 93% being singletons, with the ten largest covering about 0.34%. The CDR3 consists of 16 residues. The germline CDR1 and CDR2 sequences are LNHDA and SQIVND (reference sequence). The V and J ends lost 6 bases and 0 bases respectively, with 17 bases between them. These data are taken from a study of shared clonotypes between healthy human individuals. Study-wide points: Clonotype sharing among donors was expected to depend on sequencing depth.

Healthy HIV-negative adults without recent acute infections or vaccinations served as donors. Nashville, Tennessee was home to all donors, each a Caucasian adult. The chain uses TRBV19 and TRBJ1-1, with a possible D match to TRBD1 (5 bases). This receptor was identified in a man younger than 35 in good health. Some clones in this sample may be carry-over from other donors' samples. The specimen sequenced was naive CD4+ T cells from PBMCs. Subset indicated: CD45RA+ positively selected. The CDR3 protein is CASSPGGGLMNTEAFF. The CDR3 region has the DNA TGTGCCAGTAGCCCTGGGGGGGGACTGATGAACACTGAAGCTTTCTTT.